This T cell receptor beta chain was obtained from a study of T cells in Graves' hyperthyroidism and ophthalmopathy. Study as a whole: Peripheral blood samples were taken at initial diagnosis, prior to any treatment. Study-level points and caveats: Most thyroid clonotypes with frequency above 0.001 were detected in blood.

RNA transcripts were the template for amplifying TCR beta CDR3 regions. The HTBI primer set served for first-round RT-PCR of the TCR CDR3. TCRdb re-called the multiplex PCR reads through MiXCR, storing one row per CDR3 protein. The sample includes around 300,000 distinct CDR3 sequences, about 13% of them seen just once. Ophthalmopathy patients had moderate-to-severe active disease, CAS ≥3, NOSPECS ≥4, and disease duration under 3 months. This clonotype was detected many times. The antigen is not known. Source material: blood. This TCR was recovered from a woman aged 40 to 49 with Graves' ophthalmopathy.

CDR3 loop: CASSSKKGREQYF. The CDR3 DNA reads TGTGCCAGCAGTTCAAAAAAGGGTCGCGAGCAGTACTTC. J is TRBJ2-7 and V is TRBV12-3 or TRBV12-4; D not certain. Deletions cut 4 bases from V and 6 bases from J, with 13 bases between. The CDR3 extends over 13 amino acids.